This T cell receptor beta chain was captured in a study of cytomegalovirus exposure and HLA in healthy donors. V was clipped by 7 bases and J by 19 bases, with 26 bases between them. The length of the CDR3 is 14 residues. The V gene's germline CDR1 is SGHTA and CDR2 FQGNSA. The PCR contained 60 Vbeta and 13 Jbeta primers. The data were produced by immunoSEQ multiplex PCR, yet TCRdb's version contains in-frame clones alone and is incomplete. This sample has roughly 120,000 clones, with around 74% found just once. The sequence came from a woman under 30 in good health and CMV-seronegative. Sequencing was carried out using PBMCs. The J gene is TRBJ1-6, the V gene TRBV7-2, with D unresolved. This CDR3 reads CASTPGGSLLGGHF. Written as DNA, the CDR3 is TGTGCCAGCACCCCCGGCGGCTCCCTTCTAGGCGGTCACTTT.